The TCR beta chain under discussion was sequenced for a study of blood T cell repertoires in COVID-19. The overall study: Samples of COVID-19 (acute and convalescent) were obtained from the United States, Italy and Spain. T cells, B-cell-depleted T cells, or PBMCs supplied cDNA or gDNA.

V lost 5 bases and J 6 bases, leaving 8 bases between the germline ends. The CDR3 spans 12 residues. Germline assignment: CDR1 LNHDA and CDR2 SQIVND (reference sequence). Repertoires were generated with immunoSEQ multiplex PCR, while TCRdb's copy carries only in-frame clones and drops some. The profile shows about 180,000 clones, more than 75% of them singletons. The TCR sequence derives from a man between 40 and 49 years old with active or convalescent COVID-19. The source material was peripheral blood. The chain carries TRBV19 and TRBJ1-5; D uncertain. CDR3 nucleotide sequence: TGTGCCAGTAGTCCCGGGTCTCAGCCCCAGCATTTT. It translates to CASSPGSQPQHF.